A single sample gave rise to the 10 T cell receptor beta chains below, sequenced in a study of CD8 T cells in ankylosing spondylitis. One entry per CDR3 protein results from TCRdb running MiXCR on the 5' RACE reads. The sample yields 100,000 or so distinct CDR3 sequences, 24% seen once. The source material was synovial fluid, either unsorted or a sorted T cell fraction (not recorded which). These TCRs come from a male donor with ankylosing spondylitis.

CDR3 amino acids: CASSPGGKGEQFF. In DNA form, the CDR3 reads TGTGCCAGCAGCCCCGGGGGGAAGGGTGAGCAGTTCTTC. The chain recombines TRBV7-2 with TRBJ2-1; 7 nucleotides line up with TRBD2. Germline V gives CDR1 SGHTA, CDR2 FQGNSA. J was trimmed by 9 bases and V by 5 bases; bases with no gene match: 7. The CDR3 covers 13 residues.

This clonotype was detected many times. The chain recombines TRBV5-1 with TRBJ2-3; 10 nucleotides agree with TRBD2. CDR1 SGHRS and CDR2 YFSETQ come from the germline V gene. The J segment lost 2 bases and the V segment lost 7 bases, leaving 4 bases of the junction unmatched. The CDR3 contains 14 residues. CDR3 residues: CASETSGNTDTQYF. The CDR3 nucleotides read TGCGCCAGCGAAACTAGCGGGAACACAGATACGCAGTATTTT.

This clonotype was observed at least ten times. The CDR3 DNA reads TGCAGCGTTCTGGGACAGACCACCTCTGCTCCTTCCACTGGGGCCAACGTCCTGACTTTC. This codes for CSVLGQTTSAPSTGANVLTF. The V gene is TRBV29-1, the J gene TRBJ2-6; 7 bases fit TRBD1. The V gene's germline CDR1 is SQVTM and CDR2 ANQGSEA. There are 20 residues in the CDR3. The trim removed 5 bases at V and 2 bases at J, leaving 21 bases unmatched.

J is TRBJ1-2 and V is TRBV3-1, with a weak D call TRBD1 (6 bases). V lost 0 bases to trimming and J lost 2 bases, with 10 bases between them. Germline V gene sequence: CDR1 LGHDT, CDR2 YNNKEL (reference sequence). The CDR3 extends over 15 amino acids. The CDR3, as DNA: TGTGCCAGCAGCCAAGAAGGGGGAGAGAACTATGGCTACACCTTC. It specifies CASSQEGGENYGYTF.

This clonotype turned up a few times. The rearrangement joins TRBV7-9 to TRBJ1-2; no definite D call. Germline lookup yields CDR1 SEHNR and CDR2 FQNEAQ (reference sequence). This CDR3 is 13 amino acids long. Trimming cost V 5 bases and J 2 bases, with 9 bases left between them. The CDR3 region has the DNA TGTGCCAGCAGCCCGGGAGACAACTATGGCTACACCTTC. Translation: CASSPGDNYGYTF.

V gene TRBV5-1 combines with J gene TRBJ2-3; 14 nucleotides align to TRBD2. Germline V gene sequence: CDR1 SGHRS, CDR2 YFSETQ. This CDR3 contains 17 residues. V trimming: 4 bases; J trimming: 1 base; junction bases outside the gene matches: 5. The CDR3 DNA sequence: TGCGCCAGCAGCCTGGGACTAGCGGGAGACGGCACAGATACGCAGTATTTT. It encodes CASSLGLAGDGTDTQYF.

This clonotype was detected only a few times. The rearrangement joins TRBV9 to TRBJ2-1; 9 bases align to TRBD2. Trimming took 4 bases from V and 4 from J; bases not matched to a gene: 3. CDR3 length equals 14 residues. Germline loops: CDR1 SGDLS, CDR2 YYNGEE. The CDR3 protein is CASSPSGNYNEQFF. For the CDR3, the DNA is TGTGCCAGCAGCCCTAGCGGGAATTACAATGAGCAGTTCTTC.

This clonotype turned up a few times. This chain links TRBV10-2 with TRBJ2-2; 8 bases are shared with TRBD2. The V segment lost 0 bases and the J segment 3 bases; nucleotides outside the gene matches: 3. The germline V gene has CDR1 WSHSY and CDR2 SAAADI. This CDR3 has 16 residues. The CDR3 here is CASSESTSVDTGELFF. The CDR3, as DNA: TGCGCCAGCAGTGAGTCGACTAGCGTAGACACCGGGGAGCTGTTTTTT.

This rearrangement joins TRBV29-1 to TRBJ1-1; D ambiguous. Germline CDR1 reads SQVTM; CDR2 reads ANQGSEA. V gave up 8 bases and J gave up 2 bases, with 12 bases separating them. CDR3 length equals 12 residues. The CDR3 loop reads CSSRRENTEAFF. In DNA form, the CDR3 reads TGCAGCAGCAGGCGGGAAAACACTGAAGCTTTCTTT.

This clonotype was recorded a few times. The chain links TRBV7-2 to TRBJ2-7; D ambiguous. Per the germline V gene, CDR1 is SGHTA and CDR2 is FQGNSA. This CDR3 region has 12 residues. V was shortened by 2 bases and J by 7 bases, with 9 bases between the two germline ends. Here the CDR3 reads CASSLPMGEQYF. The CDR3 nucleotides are TGTGCCAGCAGCTTACCCATGGGGGAGCAGTACTTC.